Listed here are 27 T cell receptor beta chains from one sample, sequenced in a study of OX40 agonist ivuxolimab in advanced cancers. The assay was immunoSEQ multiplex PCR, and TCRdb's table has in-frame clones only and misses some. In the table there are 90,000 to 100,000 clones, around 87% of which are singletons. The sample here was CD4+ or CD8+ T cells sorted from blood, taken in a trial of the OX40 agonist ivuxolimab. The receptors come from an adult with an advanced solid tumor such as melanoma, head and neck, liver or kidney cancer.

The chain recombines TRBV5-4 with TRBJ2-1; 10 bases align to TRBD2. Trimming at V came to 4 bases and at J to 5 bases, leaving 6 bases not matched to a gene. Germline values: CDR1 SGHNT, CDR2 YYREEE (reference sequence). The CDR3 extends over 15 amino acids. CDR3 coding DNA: TGTGCCAGCAGCAGCGGGACTAGCGCTCACAATGAGCAGTTCTTC. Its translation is CASSSGTSAHNEQFF.

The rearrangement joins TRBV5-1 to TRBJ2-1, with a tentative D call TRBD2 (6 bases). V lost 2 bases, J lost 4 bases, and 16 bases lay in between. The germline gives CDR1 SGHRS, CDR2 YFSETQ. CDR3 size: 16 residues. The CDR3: CASSFGRLGIYNEQFF. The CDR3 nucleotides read TGCGCCAGCAGCTTCGGGCGACTAGGGATATACAATGAGCAGTTCTTC. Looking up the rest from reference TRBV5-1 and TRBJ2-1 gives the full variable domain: KAGVTQTPRYLIKTRGQQVTLSCSPISGHRSVSWYQQTPGQGLQFLFEYFSETQRNKGNFPGRFSGRQFSNSRSEMNVSTLELGDSALYLCASSFGRLGIYNEQFFGPGTRLTVL.

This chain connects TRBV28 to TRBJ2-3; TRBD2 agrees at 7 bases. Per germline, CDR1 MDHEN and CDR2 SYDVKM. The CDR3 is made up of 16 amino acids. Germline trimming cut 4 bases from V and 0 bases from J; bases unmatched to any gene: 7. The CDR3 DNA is TGTGCCAGCAGTTGGGACTATGGGGGTAGCACAGATACGCAGTATTTT. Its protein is CASSWDYGGSTDTQYF.

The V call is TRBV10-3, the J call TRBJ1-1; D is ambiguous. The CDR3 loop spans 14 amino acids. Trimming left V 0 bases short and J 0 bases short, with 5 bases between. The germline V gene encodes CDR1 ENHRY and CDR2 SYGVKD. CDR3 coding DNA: TGTGCCATCAGTGAGTCCACAATGAACACTGAAGCTTTCTTT. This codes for CAISESTMNTEAFF.

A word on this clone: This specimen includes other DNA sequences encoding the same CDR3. The CDR3 nucleotides are TGTGCCAGTAGCATGGGGACGGAAGCTTTCTTT. Amino acids: CASSMGTEAFF. The chain combines TRBV19 with TRBJ1-1; a possible D gene is TRBD1 (5 bases). V was pared by 6 bases and J by 8 bases, with 10 bases between. The CDR3 sequence is 11 residues long. Germline values: CDR1 LNHDA, CDR2 SQIVND (reference sequence).

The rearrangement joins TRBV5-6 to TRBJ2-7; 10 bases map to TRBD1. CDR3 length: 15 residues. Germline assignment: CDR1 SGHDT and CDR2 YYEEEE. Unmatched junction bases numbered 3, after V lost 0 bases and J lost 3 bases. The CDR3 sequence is CASSLAGTGVYEQYF. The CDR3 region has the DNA TGTGCCAGCAGCTTGGCCGGGACAGGGGTCTACGAGCAGTACTTC.

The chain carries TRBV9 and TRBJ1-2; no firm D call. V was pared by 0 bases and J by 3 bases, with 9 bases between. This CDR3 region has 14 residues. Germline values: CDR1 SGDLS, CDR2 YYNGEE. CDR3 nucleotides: TGTGCCAGCAGCGTAGGGGCTTCCGACTATGGCTACACCTTC. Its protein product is CASSVGASDYGYTF.

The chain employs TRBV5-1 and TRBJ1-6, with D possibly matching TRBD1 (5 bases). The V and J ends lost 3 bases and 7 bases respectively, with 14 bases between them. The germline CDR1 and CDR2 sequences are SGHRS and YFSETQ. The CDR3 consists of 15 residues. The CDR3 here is CASSWGLSPNSPLHF. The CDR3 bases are TGCGCCAGCAGCTGGGGCCTTTCCCCAAATTCACCCCTCCACTTT.

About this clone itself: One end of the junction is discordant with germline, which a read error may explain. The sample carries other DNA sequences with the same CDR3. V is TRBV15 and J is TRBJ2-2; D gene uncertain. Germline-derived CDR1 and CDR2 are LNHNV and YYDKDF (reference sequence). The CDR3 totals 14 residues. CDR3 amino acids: CATSGERWGGELFF. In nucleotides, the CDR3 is TGTGCCACCAGCGGAGAACGGTGGGGCGGGGAGCTGTTTTTT.

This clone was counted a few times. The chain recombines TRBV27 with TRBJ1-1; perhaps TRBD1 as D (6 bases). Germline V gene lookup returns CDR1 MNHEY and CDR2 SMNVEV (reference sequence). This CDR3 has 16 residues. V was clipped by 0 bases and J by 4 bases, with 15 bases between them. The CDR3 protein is CASSLSRPGRGTEAFF. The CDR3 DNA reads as TGTGCCAGCAGTTTATCCAGACCCGGCAGGGGCACTGAAGCTTTCTTT.

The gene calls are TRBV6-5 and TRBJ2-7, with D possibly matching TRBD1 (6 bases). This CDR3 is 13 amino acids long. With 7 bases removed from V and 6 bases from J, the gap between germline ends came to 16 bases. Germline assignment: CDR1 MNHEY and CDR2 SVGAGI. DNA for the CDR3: TGTGCCAGCAAACGACAGGACCTTGGCGAGCAGTACTTC. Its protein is CASKRQDLGEQYF.

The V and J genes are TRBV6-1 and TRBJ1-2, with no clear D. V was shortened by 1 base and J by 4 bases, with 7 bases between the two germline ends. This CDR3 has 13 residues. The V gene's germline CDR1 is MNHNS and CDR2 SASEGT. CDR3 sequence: CASSEGVAYGYTF. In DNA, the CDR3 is TGTGCCAGCAGTGAAGGGGTCGCCTATGGCTACACCTTC.

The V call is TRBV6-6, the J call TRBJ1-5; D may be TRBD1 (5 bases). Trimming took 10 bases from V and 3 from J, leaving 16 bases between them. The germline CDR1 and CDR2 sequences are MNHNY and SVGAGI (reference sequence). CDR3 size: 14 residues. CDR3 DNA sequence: TGTGCCACCTCGGGGCAGGGCTACAATCAGCCCCAGCATTTT. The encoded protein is CATSGQGYNQPQHF.

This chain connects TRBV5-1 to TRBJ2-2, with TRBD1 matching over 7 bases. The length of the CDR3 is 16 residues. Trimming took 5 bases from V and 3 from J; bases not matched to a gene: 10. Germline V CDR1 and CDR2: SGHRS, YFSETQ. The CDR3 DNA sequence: TGCGCCAGCAGTCAAAGGCCGGGACAGTACACCGGGGAGCTGTTTTTT. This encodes CASSQRPGQYTGELFF.

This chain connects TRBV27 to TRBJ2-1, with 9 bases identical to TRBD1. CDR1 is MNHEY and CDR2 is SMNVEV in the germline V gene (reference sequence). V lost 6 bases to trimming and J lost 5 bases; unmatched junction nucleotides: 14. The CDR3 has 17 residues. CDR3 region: CASRSSVRGTGHNEQFF. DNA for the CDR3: TGTGCCAGCAGGAGTTCGGTTAGGGGGACAGGGCACAATGAGCAGTTCTTC.

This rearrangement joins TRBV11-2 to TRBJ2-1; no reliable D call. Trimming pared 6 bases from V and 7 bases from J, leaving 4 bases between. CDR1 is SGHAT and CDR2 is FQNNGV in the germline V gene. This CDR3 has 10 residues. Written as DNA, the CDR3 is TGTGCCAGCAGTCTGAATGAGCAGTTCTTC. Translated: CASSLNEQFF.

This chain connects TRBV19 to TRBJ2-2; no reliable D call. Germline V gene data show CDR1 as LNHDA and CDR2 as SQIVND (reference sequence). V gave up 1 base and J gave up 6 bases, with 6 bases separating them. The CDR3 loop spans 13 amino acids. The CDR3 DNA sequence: TGTGCCAGTAGTATAGTAGGGCCCGGGGAGCTGTTTTTT. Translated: CASSIVGPGELFF.

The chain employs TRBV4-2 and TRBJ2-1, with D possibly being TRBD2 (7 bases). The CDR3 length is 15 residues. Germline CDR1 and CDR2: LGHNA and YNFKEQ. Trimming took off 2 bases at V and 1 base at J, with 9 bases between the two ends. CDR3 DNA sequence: TGTGCCAGCAGCCAAAGCGGGACATCCTACAATGAGCAGTTCTTC. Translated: CASSQSGTSYNEQFF.

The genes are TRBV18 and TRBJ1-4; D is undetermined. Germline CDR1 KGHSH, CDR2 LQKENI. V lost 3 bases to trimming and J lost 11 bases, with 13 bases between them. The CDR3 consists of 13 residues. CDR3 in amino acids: CASSPYSREKLFF. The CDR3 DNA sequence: TGTGCCAGCTCACCCTACTCGAGGGAGAAACTGTTTTTT.

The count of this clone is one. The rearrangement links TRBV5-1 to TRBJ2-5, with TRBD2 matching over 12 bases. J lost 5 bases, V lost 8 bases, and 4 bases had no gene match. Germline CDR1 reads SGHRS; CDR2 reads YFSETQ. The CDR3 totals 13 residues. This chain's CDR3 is CASRLAGVETQYF. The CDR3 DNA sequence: TGCGCCAGTCGACTAGCGGGAGTTGAGACCCAGTACTTC.

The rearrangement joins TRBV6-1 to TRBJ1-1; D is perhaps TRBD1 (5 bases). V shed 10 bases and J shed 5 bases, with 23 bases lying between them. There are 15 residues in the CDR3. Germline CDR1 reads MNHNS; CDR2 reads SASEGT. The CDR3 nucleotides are TGTGCCACCAACCTCGGAACAGGAGGTAGAACTGAAGCTTTCTTT. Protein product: CATNLGTGGRTEAFF.

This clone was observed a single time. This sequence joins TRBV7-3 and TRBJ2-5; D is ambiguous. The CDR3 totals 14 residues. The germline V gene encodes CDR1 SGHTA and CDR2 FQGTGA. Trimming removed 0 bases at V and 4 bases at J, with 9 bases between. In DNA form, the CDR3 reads TGTGCCAGCAGCTTAACCCAGGCTTCAGAGACCCAGTACTTC. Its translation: CASSLTQASETQYF.

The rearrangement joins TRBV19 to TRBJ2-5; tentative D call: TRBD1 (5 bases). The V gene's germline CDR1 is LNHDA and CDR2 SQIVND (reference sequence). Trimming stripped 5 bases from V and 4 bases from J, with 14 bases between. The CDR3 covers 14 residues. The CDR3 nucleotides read TGTGCCAGTAGTGTACAGGACCGCGGAGAGACCCAGTACTTC. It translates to CASSVQDRGETQYF.

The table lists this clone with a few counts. The DNA of the CDR3 is TGTGCCTGGAGTCCTCGGGACAGGGTCCGCCTCGCCTACGAGCAGTACTTC. Protein: CAWSPRDRVRLAYEQYF. V is TRBV30 and J is TRBJ2-7; 9 bases fit TRBD1. The CDR3 sequence is 17 residues long. V lost 2 bases, J lost 2 bases, and 13 bases stayed unmatched. The germline V gene has CDR1 GTSNPN and CDR2 SVGIG (reference sequence).

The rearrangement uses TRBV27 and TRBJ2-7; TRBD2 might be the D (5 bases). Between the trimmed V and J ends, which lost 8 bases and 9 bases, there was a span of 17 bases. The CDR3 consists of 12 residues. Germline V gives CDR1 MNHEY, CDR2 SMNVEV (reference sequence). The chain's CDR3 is CASGRPGLGQYF. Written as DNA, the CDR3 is TGTGCCAGCGGACGTCCGGGGTTAGGGCAGTACTTC.

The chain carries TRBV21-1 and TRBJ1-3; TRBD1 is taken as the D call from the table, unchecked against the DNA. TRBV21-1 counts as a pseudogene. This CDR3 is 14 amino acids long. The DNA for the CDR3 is TGTGCCAGCACCCCGACAGCCTCTGGAAACACCATATATTTT. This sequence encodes CASTPTASGNTIYF.

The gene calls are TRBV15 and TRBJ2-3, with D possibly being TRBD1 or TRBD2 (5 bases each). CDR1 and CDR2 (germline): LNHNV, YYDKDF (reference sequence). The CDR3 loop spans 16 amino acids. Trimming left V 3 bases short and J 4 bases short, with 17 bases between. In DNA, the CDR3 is TGTGCCACCAGCAGGGGGGACCAGCCGGTCGCAGATACGCAGTATTTT. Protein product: CATSRGDQPVADTQYF.